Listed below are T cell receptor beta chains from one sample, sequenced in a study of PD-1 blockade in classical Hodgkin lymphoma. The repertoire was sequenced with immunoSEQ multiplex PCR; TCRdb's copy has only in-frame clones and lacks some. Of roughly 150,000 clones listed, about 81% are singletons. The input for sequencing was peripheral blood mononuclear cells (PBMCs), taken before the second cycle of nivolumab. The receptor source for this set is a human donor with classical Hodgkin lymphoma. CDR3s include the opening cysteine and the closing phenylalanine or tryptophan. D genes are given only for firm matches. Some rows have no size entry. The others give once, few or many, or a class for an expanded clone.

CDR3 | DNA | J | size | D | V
CASRVSGWETQYF | TGTGCCAGCCGGGTGTCGGGGTGGGAGACCCAGTACTTC | TRBJ2-5 | - | - | TRBV2
CAWSSGSSYNEQFF | TGTGCCTGGAGTAGCGGGAGCTCCTACAATGAGCAGTTCTTC | TRBJ2-1 | - | TRBD2 | TRBV30
CASRLTTGDSYEQYF | TGTGCCAGCAGACTAACGACAGGAGACTCCTACGAGCAGTACTTC | TRBJ2-7 | - | - | TRBV27
CASSLDRLAVSYNEQFF | TGTGCCAGCAGCTTAGATAGACTAGCGGTATCCTACAATGAGCAGTTCTTC | TRBJ2-1 | - | TRBD2 | TRBV11-2
CASGLTGGQEFF | TGTGCTAGTGGTTTGACCGGGGGTCAGGAGTTCTTC | TRBJ2-1 | few | - | TRBV12-5
CASSQLAGIYEQYF | TGTGCCAGCTCACAACTAGCGGGGATCTACGAGCAGTACTTC | TRBJ2-7 | - | TRBD2 | TRBV18
CASSLNGRTDTQYF | TGTGCCAGCAGCTTGAACGGGAGAACAGATACGCAGTATTTT | TRBJ2-3 | - | - | TRBV5-8
CASSLIPGQTSYEQYF | TGTGCCAGCTCACTCATACCGGGACAGACCTCCTACGAGCAGTACTTC | TRBJ2-7 | - | TRBD1 | TRBV18
CASRGNTGVTDTQYF | TGTGCCAGCAGGGGGAATACAGGGGTCACAGATACGCAGTATTTT | TRBJ2-3 | - | TRBD1 | TRBV6-5
CASSFNAGTFYEQYF | TGTGCCAGCAGCTTCAACGCGGGGACATTCTACGAGCAGTACTTC | TRBJ2-7 | - | - | TRBV11-2
CASSESERGTQYF | TGCGCCAGCAGTGAGTCGGAACGAGGTACGCAGTATTTT | TRBJ2-3 | - | - | TRBV10-2
CASSSEQGIGYTF | TGTGCCAGCAGCTCCGAACAGGGAATTGGCTACACCTTC | TRBJ1-2 | - | - | TRBV2
CATSGTSGRFGNEQFF | TGCGCCACGTCCGGGACTAGCGGGAGATTTGGCAATGAGCAGTTCTTC | TRBJ2-1 | - | TRBD2 | TRBV4-1
CASSVGPGQSGYTF | TGTGCCAGCAGCGTAGGGCCAGGGCAAAGTGGCTACACCTTC | TRBJ1-2 | - | - | TRBV9
CASSEQGPSNQPQHF | TGTGCCAGCAGTGAGCAGGGGCCTAGCAATCAGCCCCAGCATTTT | TRBJ1-5 | - | - | TRBV2
CASNRAGGMEETQYF | TGTGCCAGCAACAGAGCGGGGGGCATGGAAGAGACCCAGTACTTC | TRBJ2-5 | few | TRBD2 | TRBV5-4
CASSIDPDRDHGYTF | TGTGCCAGTAGTATAGATCCGGACAGGGATCATGGCTACACCTTC | TRBJ1-2 | - | TRBD1 | TRBV19
CASSLGTSDEQFF | TGTGCCAGCAGCTTAGGGACTAGCGATGAGCAGTTCTTC | TRBJ2-1 | few | TRBD2 | TRBV11-2
CASSKHRGPYEQYF | TGTGCCAGCAGCAAACACAGGGGTCCCTACGAGCAGTACTTC | TRBJ2-7 | - | TRBD1 | TRBV7-2
CAISEGRDTQYF | TGTGCCATCAGTGAGGGCAGAGATACGCAGTATTTT | TRBJ2-3 | - | - | TRBV10-3
CASSPVEGVSSGANVLTF | TGTGCCAGCAGCCCTGTGGAAGGGGTTAGCTCTGGGGCCAACGTCCTGACTTTC | TRBJ2-6 | few | - | TRBV28
CASSPTSGQAYSYNEQFF | TGTGCCAGCAGCCCAACTAGCGGGCAGGCCTACTCCTACAATGAGCAGTTCTTC | TRBJ2-1 | - | TRBD2 | TRBV5-4
CASSYSGQPQHF | TGTGCCAGCAGTTACTCCGGCCAGCCCCAGCATTTT | TRBJ1-5 | - | - | TRBV6-5
CASLPLQGPSYGYTF | TGTGCCAGCCTACCCCTACAGGGGCCCTCCTATGGCTACACCTTC | TRBJ1-2 | - | TRBD1 | TRBV13
CASSNPASGETQYF | TGTGCCAGCAGCAACCCCGCTAGCGGAGAGACCCAGTACTTC | TRBJ2-5 | - | TRBD2 | TRBV7-2
CASSSILAGHTDTQYF | TGTGCCAGTAGTTCTATACTAGCGGGGCACACAGATACGCAGTATTTT | TRBJ2-3 | - | TRBD2 | TRBV19
CASRPGLEGDTQYF | TGTGCCAGCAGGCCGGGACTAGAGGGCGATACGCAGTATTTT | TRBJ2-3 | once | TRBD2 | TRBV28
CASSELGTEQFF | TGTGCCAGCAGTGAATTGGGGACTGAGCAGTTCTTC | TRBJ2-1 | - | - | TRBV25-1
CASSSLGGEAFF | TGTGCCAGCAGTTCCCTAGGGGGTGAAGCTTTCTTT | TRBJ1-1 | - | - | TRBV27
CASSILDTDSPLHF | TGTGCCAGTAGTATACTTGACACCGATTCACCCCTCCACTTT | TRBJ1-6 | - | - | TRBV19
CASSLRGRGFGETQYF | TGTGCCAGCAGCCTCAGGGGGCGCGGGTTTGGAGAGACCCAGTACTTC | TRBJ2-5 | - | TRBD1 | TRBV5-6
CATAGQSAGYTF | TGCGCCACCGCCGGGCAGTCGGCTGGCTACACCTTC | TRBJ1-2 | - | - | TRBV6-5
CASSLWWGDQNTRDEQYF | TGTGCCAGCAGCTTATGGTGGGGGGACCAAAACACGCGGGACGAGCAGTACTTC | TRBJ2-7 | - | - | TRBV7-9
CASSLGGQDNQPQHF | TGTGCCAGCAGCTTAGGGGGGCAGGACAATCAGCCCCAGCATTTT | TRBJ1-5 | - | - | TRBV11-2
CASSSGGGTYEQYF | TGTGCCAGCAGCTCTGGGGGGGGCACCTACGAGCAGTACTTC | TRBJ2-7 | - | - | TRBV7-2
CASSLPPGQGAEQYF | TGTGCCAGCAGCTTACCTCCGGGACAGGGCGCCGAGCAGTACTTC | TRBJ2-7 | - | TRBD1 | TRBV7-6
CASSLWGIYSNQPQHF | TGTGCCAGCAGCTTGTGGGGGATATATAGCAATCAGCCCCAGCATTTT | TRBJ1-5 | - | - | TRBV5-8
CASSVWATDTQYF | TGTGCCAGCAGCGTATGGGCCACAGATACGCAGTATTTT | TRBJ2-3 | few | - | TRBV9
CASGRGDTYNEQFF | TGTGCCAGCGGGCGGGGGGATACCTACAATGAGCAGTTCTTC | TRBJ2-1 | - | TRBD2 | TRBV11-1
CASSQEGARGTDTQYF | TGCGCCAGCAGCCAAGAGGGGGCGCGAGGCACAGATACGCAGTATTTT | TRBJ2-3 | few | - | TRBV4-1
CASSRTGEQYF | TGTGCCAGCAGTAGGACGGGGGAGCAGTACTTC | TRBJ2-7 | - | - | TRBV28
CASSLGQGGGTQHF | TGTGCCAGCAGCTTGGGACAGGGGGGTGGGACCCAGCATTTT | TRBJ1-5 | once | TRBD1 | TRBV5-1
CASSRQGRETQYF | TGTGCCAGTAGCCGACAGGGGCGGGAGACCCAGTACTTC | TRBJ2-5 | - | TRBD1 | TRBV19
CASSLGAGGPFSGELFF | TGTGCCAGCAGCTTAGGGGCGGGAGGCCCTTTCAGCGGGGAGCTGTTTTTT | TRBJ2-2 | - | TRBD2 | TRBV2
CSVEEGVFSEAFF | TGCAGCGTTGAAGAAGGAGTTTTCAGTGAAGCTTTCTTT | TRBJ1-1 | - | - | TRBV29-1
CASSERMGQGPDTQYF | TGTGCCAGCAGTGAGAGGATGGGACAGGGTCCAGATACGCAGTATTTT | TRBJ2-3 | - | TRBD1 | TRBV7-8
CASSPPGEAPDTQYF | TGCGCCAGCAGCCCGCCAGGGGAGGCCCCAGATACGCAGTATTTT | TRBJ2-3 | - | - | TRBV10-1
CASSENRDSSSYEQYF | TGTGCCAGCAGCGAGAACCGGGACAGCAGCTCCTACGAGCAGTACTTC | TRBJ2-7 | - | TRBD1 | TRBV9
CASSPLRGPGDTQYF | TGTGCCAGCAGCCCACTCCGGGGGCCGGGGGATACGCAGTATTTT | TRBJ2-3 | - | - | TRBV7-3
CASSMLGTASSYEQYF | TGTGCCAGTAGTATGCTCGGGACCGCCAGCTCCTACGAGCAGTACTTC | TRBJ2-7 | - | - | TRBV19
CASSPTRGNTDTQYF | TGTGCCAGCAGCCCTACCCGGGGCAACACAGATACGCAGTATTTT | TRBJ2-3 | few | - | TRBV7-2
CAISDATDTQYF | TGTGCCATCAGTGACGCTACAGATACGCAGTATTTT | TRBJ2-3 | - | - | TRBV10-3
CASSSMLSGNTIYF | TGTGCCAGCAGTTCTATGCTCTCTGGAAACACCATATATTTT | TRBJ1-3 | - | - | TRBV28
CARSLFEGITEAFF | TGTGCCAGAAGCTTATTTGAGGGGATCACTGAAGCTTTCTTT | TRBJ1-1 | - | - | TRBV5-3
CASSLGVAPNNEQFF | TGTGCCAGCAGCTTAGGTGTAGCCCCTAACAATGAGCAGTTCTTC | TRBJ2-1 | - | - | TRBV7-9